Sequencing of this TCR beta chain was carried out in a study of CD8 T cells in ankylosing spondylitis. Study-level results: There was a TCR beta motif, made of several highly homologous variants, that appeared characteristic of ankylosing spondylitis blood.

This CDR3 has 13 amino acids. Germline CDR1 SQVTM, CDR2 ANQGSEA. Trimming left V 1 base short and J 2 bases short, with 5 bases between. In this sample, this clonotype turned up many times. No antigen is known for it. A single record per CDR3 protein comes from TCRdb applying MiXCR to the 5' RACE reads. This sample yields more than 650,000 distinct CDR3 sequences, of which about 11% are seen a single time; just over 0.5% belongs to the top ten. The sample comprised blood, either unsorted or a sorted T cell fraction (not recorded which). The TCR originated in a male donor with ankylosing spondylitis. This chain links TRBV29-1 with TRBJ2-2, with unresolved D. The CDR3 reads CSVEGPNTGELFF. DNA of the CDR3: TGCAGCGTTGAAGGGCCCAACACCGGGGAGCTGTTTTTT.